This entry concerns a single T cell receptor beta chain. Its antigen is undetermined. This record belongs to a study of CD8+CD57+ T cells in acquired aplastic anemia. About the research overall: DNA recovered from sorted CD4+ and CD8+ cells had a mean of about 3.5 ug. Overall study findings and caveats: It was found that roughly 29 CD8+ CDR3 sequences were shared between patients and controls.

The germline V gene encodes CDR1 GTSNPN and CDR2 SVGIG (reference sequence). This CDR3 spans 13 amino acids. The V and J ends lost 4 bases and 2 bases respectively, with 11 bases between them. Genomic DNA acted as the template from which TCR beta VDJ combination and CDR3 sequence profiling were carried out. TCRdb re-called the reads with MiXCR, one entry per CDR3 protein. The profile shows a few hundred thousand distinct CDR3 sequences, roughly 35% of them singletons. This clonotype originated in a human donor in good health, serving as a control. The chain recombines TRBV30 with TRBJ1-2; D gene uncertain. Input material: sorted CD4+, CD8+, or CD8+CD57+ T cells (not recorded which) from PBMCs. The CDR3 nucleotides read TGTGCCTGGAACTTTTGGGGAAACTATGGCTACACCTTC. It is translated as CAWNFWGNYGYTF. The entire variable domain, with the rest obtained from reference TRBV30 and TRBJ1-2, is as follows: SQTIHQWPATLVQPVGSPLSLECTVEGTSNPNLYWYRQAAGRGLQLLFYSVGIGQISSEVPQNLSASRPQDRQFILSSKKLLLSDSGFYLCAWNFWGNYGYTFGSGTRLTVV.